Shown below are 5 T cell receptor beta chains from a single sample sequenced in a study of Graves' ophthalmopathy and Graves' hyperthyroidism. Scientists amplified the TCR beta CDR3 regions from RNA transcripts. HTBI primers were employed in first-round RT-PCR, then a second-round multiplex PCR followed. MiXCR was run by TCRdb on the multiplex PCR reads, yielding one entry per CDR3 protein. The table has roughly 400,000 distinct CDR3 sequences, about a sixth seen once. The specimen sequenced was peripheral blood. The receptors were sampled from an adult woman with stable Graves' hyperthyroidism.

J is TRBJ2-7 and V is TRBV3-1, with 8 bases matching TRBD2. There are 13 residues in the CDR3. Germline V CDR1 and CDR2: LGHDT, YNNKEL (reference sequence). V shed 10 bases and J 1 base; nucleotides not matched to a gene: 6. CDR3 bases: TGTGCCATTGGGGCTAGCGGGTCCTACGAGCAGTACTTC. The encoded protein is CAIGASGSYEQYF.

This clonotype was seen at least ten times. The rearrangement links TRBV6-5 to TRBJ1-5, with D possibly TRBD1 on 5 matching bases. Trimming stripped 0 bases from V and 6 bases from J, with 12 bases between. Germline CDR1 reads MNHEY; CDR2 reads SVGAGI. This CDR3 contains 15 residues. This CDR3 reads CASSYSGGGSQPQHF. The DNA of the CDR3 is TGTGCCAGCAGTTACTCGGGGGGAGGAAGTCAGCCCCAGCATTTT.

This clonotype was seen a few times. Since the CDR3 does not end with the conserved phenylalanine or tryptophan, this likely comes from a read error. This chain joins TRBV6-1 and TRBJ1-5; D is possibly TRBD1 (5 bases). V lost 1 base and J lost 3, with 13 bases in between. The CDR3 runs to 16 residues. The germline CDR1 and CDR2 sequences are MNHNS and SASEGT. This chain's CDR3 is CASSEGIPGHNQPQHL. The CDR3 DNA reads as TGTGCCAGCAGTGAAGGAATCCCGGGGCACAATCAGCCCCAGCATTTG.

This clonotype was seen at least ten times. This sequence joins TRBV19 and TRBJ2-2; possibly TRBD2 for D (5 bases). In germline, CDR1 is LNHDA, CDR2 SQIVND (reference sequence). The CDR3 runs 16 residues. The ends were cut back, 0 bases at V and 5 bases at J, with 13 bases in the middle. The DNA for the CDR3 is TGTGCCAGTAGTATAGACCCAGGAGGCATAACCGGGGAGCTGTTTTTT. It translates to CASSIDPGGITGELFF.

Many counts were recorded for this clonotype. The rearrangement links TRBV14 to TRBJ1-2, with 7 bases fitting TRBD1. The CDR3 loop spans 18 amino acids. Germline V gene sequence: CDR1 SGHDN, CDR2 FVKESK. V gave up 0 bases and J gave up 3 bases; unmatched junction bases: 13. The CDR3: CASSQERGRGYEDYGYTF. The DNA of the CDR3 is TGTGCCAGCAGCCAAGAAAGGGGCAGGGGGTATGAGGACTATGGCTACACCTTC. Together with reference TRBV14 and TRBJ1-2, the CDR3 gives the full variable domain: EAGVTQFPSHSVIEKGQTVTLRCDPISGHDNLYWYRRVMGKEIKFLLHFVKESKQDESGMPNNRFLAERTGGTYSTLKVQPAELEDSGVYFCASSQERGRGYEDYGYTFGSGTRLTVV.